Listed below are T cell receptor beta chains from one sample, sequenced in a study of T cells in severe cutaneous drug reactions. From the multiplex PCR reads, TCRdb lists one entry per CDR3 protein and no DNA. There are 8,800 or so distinct CDR3 sequences in the sample, with about 24% held by the top ten. Sequencing input: cells from a skin blister. These receptors were collected from a human donor with a severe cutaneous adverse drug reaction. The CDR3 runs from the conserved cysteine through the conserved F or W. The order of the fields is V gene, clone size, J gene, CDR3 protein. Not all rows give a size; the values are once, few, many and, for expanded clones, a class.

>TRBV7-8|.|TRBJ2-7
CASSGVGSPYEQYF
>TRBV4-1|.|TRBJ1-1
CASSQGMNTEAFF
>TRBV2|.|TRBJ2-1
CASSEYNEQFF
>TRBV10-3|.|TRBJ2-3
CAISESQAGDEYF
>TRBV20-1|.|TRBJ1-2
CSATKGQGERGYTF
>TRBV7-8|.|TRBJ1-4
CASSFRPVANEKLFF
>TRBV3-1|.|TRBJ2-1
CASSRTSGTDEQFF
>TRBV6-2/TRBV6-3|.|TRBJ2-2
CASRDRNTGELFF
>TRBV30|medium-sized|TRBJ1-5
CAWSKRTWDSRGNSNQPQHF
>TRBV28|.|TRBJ1-1
CAIKDSSYTEAFF
>TRBV27|.|TRBJ2-2
CASSLTLAQYTGELFF
>TRBV29-1|medium-sized|TRBJ2-7
CSVVRETYEQYF
>TRBV27|.|TRBJ1-1
CASSLSQQGVITNTEAFF
>TRBV2|.|TRBJ2-1
CASNQREGPVEQFF